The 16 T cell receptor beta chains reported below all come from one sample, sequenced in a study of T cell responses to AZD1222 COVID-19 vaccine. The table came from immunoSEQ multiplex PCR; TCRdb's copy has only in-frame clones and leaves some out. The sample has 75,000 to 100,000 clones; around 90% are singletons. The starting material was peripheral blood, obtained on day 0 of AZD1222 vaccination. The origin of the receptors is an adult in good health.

The DNA for the CDR3 is TGTGCCAGCAGCTTAAGAAAGGACACTGAAGCTTTCTTT. Translation: CASSLRKDTEAFF. This chain uses TRBV11-1 with TRBJ1-1; D gene ambiguous. CDR1 and CDR2 (germline): SGHAT, FQDESV (reference sequence). V was pared by 2 bases and J by 3 bases, with 7 bases between. The CDR3 extends over 13 amino acids. Full variable domain (outside the CDR3, taken from reference TRBV11-1 and TRBJ1-1): EAEVAQSPRYKITEKSQAVAFWCDPISGHATLYWYRQILGQGPELLVQFQDESVVDDSQLPKDRFSAERLKGVDSTLKIQPAELGDSAMYLCASSLRKDTEAFFGQGTRLTVV.

CDR3: CSVDEGWWETQYF. CDR3 in DNA: TGCAGCGTTGACGAGGGCTGGTGGGAGACCCAGTACTTC. This chain links TRBV29-1 with TRBJ2-5; possible D gene TRBD2, 5 bases. V lost 3 bases and J 5 bases, leaving 13 bases between the germline ends. The CDR3 sequence is 13 residues long. Germline CDR1 SQVTM, CDR2 ANQGSEA. Filled out from reference TRBV29-1 and TRBJ2-5, the complete variable domain reads SAVISQKPSRDICQRGTSLTIQCQVDSQVTMMFWYRQQPGQSLTLIATANQGSEATYESGFVIDKFPISRPNLTFSTLTVSNMSPEDSSIYLCSVDEGWWETQYFGPGTRLLVL.

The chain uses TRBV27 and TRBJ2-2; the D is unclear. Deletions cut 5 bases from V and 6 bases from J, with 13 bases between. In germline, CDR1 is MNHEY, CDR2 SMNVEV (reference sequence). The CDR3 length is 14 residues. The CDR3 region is CASSPYTWAGELFF. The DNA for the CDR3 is TGTGCCAGCAGTCCTTATACGTGGGCCGGGGAGCTGTTTTTT.

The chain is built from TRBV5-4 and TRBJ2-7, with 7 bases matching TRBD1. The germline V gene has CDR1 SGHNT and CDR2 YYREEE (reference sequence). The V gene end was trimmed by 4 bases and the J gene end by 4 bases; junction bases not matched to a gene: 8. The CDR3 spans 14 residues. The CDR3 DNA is TGTGCCAGCAGCCGTGAGGGACAGAAGTACGAGCAGTACTTC. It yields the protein CASSREGQKYEQYF.

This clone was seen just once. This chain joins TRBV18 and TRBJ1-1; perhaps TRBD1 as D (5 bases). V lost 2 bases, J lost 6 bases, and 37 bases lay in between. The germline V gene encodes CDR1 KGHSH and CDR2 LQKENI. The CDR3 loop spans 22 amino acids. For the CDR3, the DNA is TGTGCCAGCTCACCAATGGGACGGTCCTACCCCACACAAAACCAAGGCAGAGCTGAAGCTTTCTTT. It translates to CASSPMGRSYPTQNQGRAEAFF.

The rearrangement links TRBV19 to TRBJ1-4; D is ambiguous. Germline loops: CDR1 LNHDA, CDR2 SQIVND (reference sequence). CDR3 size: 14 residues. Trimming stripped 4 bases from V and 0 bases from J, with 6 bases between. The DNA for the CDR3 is TGTGCCAGTAGTAAAGAGACAACTAATGAAAAACTGTTTTTT. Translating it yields CASSKETTNEKLFF.

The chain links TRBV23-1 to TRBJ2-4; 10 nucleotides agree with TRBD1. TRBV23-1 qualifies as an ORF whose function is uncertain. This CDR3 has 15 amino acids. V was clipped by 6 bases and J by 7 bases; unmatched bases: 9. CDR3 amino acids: CASSRFGQGGNIQYF. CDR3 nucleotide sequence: TGCGCCAGCAGCCGATTCGGACAGGGGGGGAACATTCAGTACTTC.

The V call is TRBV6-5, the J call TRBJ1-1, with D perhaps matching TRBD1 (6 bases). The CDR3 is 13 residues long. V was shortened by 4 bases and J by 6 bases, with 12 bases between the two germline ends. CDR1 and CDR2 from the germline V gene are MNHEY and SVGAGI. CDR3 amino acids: CASSSPGVAEAFF. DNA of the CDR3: TGTGCCAGCAGTTCCCCAGGGGTGGCTGAAGCTTTCTTT.

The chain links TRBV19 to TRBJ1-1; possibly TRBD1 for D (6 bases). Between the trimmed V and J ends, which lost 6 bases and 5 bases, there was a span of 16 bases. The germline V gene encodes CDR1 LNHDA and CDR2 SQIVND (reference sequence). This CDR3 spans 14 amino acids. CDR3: CASSIPGGQTEAFF. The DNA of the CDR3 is TGTGCCAGTAGCATCCCGGGGGGGCAAACTGAAGCTTTCTTT.

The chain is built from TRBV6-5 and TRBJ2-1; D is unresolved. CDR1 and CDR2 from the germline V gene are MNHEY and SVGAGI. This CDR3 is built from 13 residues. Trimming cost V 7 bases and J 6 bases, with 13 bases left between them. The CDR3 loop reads CASKIPWGNEQFF. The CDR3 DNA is TGTGCCAGCAAGATCCCCTGGGGCAATGAGCAGTTCTTC.

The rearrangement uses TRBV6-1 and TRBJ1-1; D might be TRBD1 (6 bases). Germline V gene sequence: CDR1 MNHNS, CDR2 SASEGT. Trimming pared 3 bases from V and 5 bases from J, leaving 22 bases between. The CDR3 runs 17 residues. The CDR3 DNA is TGTGCCAGCAGTGACCCTCCGGACAGAAGGGGTTTGACTGAAGCTTTCTTT. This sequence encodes CASSDPPDRRGLTEAFF.

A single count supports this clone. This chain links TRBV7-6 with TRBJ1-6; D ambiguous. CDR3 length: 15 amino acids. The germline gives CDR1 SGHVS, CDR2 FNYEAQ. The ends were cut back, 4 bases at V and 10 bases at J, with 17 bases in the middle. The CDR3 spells CASSSNIRTDSPLHF. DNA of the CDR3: TGTGCCAGCAGCTCGAATATAAGGACCGACTCACCCCTCCACTTT.

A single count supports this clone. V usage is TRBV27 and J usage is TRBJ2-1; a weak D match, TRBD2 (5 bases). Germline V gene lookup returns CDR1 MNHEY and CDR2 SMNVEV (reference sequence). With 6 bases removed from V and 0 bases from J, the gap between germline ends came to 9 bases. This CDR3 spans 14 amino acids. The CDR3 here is CASSGVSSYNEQFF. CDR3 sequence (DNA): TGTGCCAGCAGCGGGGTCAGCTCCTACAATGAGCAGTTCTTC.

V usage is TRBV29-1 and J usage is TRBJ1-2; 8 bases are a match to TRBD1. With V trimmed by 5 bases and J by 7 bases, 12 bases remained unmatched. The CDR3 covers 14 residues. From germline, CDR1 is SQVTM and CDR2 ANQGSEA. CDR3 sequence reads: CSVKGQASTGGYTF. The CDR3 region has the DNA TGCAGCGTTAAGGGACAGGCATCAACTGGTGGCTACACCTTC.

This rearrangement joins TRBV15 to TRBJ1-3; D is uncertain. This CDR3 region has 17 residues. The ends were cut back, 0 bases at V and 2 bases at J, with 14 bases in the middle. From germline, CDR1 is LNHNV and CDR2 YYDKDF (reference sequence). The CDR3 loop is CATSREVGVKPGNTIYF. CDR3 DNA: TGTGCCACCAGCAGAGAAGTCGGAGTAAAACCTGGAAACACCATATATTTT. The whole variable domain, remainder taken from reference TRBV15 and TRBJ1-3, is DAMVIQNPRYQVTQFGKPVTLSCSQTLNHNVMYWYQQKSSQAPKLLFHYYDKDFNNEADTPDNFQSRRPNTSFCFLDIRSPGLGDTAMYLCATSREVGVKPGNTIYFGEGSWLTVV.

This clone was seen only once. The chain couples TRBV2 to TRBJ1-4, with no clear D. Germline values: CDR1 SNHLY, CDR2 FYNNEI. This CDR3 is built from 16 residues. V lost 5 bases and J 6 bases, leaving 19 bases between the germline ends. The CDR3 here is CASSRPGPETDEKLFF. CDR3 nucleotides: TGTGCCAGCAGTCGCCCGGGCCCGGAGACGGATGAAAAACTGTTTTTT.